This TCR beta chain is drawn from a study of STAT5B mutations in CD4+ large granular lymphocyte leukemia. The CDR3 has 16 amino acids. With 3 bases clipped from V and 1 base from J, the junction kept 5 bases outside the gene matches. Germline V gene sequence: CDR1 SNHLY, CDR2 FYNNEI. Healthy controls were blood donor buffy coats. The study's findings and limits: Top patient clones used TRBV06 genes more often: 8/27 versus 2/35 in controls.

TCRdb keeps only in-frame clones here, not all; method: immunoSEQ multiplex PCR. The sample yields approximately 20,000 clones, approximately 88% seen once. Note on this clone: Its target is unknown.

The chain is built from TRBV2 and TRBJ2-2; 7 nucleotides line up with TRBD1. This sequence was found in a human donor in good health. Sequencing input: CD4+ T cells from blood buffy coats. Here the CDR3 DNA reads TGTGCCAGCAGTGACGACAGGGTGAGGAACACCGGGGAGCTGTTTTTT. Amino acids: CASSDDRVRNTGELFF.